This T cell receptor (beta chain) was retrieved from a study of blood T cell repertoires in COVID-19 (dated by TCRdb to the early 2020s). In the study overall: Collaborator samples came from the United States, Italy and Spain and covered acute and convalescent phases of COVID-19. The material from the prospective study consisted of cDNA or gDNA derived from T cells, B-cell-depleted T cells, or PBMCs. The dataset comprised deeply sampled blood TCRbeta repertoires from subjects exposed to, actively infected with, or recovered from COVID-19. A freely available public database, intended as a resource for researchers studying the immune response to SARS-CoV-2, is where the repertoires were released. Samples came from the ongoing ImmuneRACE study (first 160 participants) plus 1,254 subjects from 6 global collaborators. Nearly every sample came with metadata listing a de-identified subject ID, COVID-19 status, age in years and sex. Where available, HLA class I and class II types were obtained from metadata supplied by the sample provider rather than from assay-based typing. Study-level results and caveats: The quantity of clinical and demographic metadata differed by source and by participant and was supplied without curation.

Collaborating institutions collected whole blood in K2EDTA tubes following their own protocols. For TCRbeta analysis, collaborators shipped samples in one of three forms: frozen whole blood, isolated PBMCs, or DNA extracted from either of those sample types. The immunoSEQ Assay, a bias-controlled multiplex PCR, was used to amplify TCRbeta CDR3 regions from genomic DNA. As for the original processing: Nucleated cell counts per sample were estimated from amplification of reference gene primers within the assay. Sequence reads were collapsed and filtered to measure the absolute abundance of every unique TCRbeta CDR3 rearrangement. For each sample, productive Simpson clonality was calculated as the square root of Simpson's diversity index across productive rearrangements. The table was pulled from immuneACCESS by TCRdb, which kept in-frame rearrangements only. Such tables lose some clones; where checked, under half of the loss comes from unresolved V genes, and the rest has no known cause. The V and J calls and clone size were taken over from that table, and D and trimming were inferred from the DNA. This sample gives 45,000 to 55,000 clones in total; about 85% of them show up just once. The ten largest clones capture around 2.5% of the sample.

This clone came up once. Its binding antigen is unknown. No base quality information exists; no much larger clone differs at one position. Sequencing was carried out using peripheral blood. This receptor was obtained from a man aged 50-59 years with acute or convalescent COVID-19.

The DNA sequence follows: TGTGCCAGTAGTATACCACTGAGGGCTTTCTTT. Its protein is CASSIPLRAFF. The sequence joins TRBV19 to TRBJ1-1; too little of a D gene remains to name it. The V and J ends are trimmed by 2 bases and 11 bases, leaving 9 bases between them. CDR1 and CDR2 (LNHDA, SQIVND) derive from the germline V gene (reference sequence). Measured from the cysteine to the phenylalanine, the CDR3 is 11 residues long. Only the CDR3 region is kept as DNA, spanning 33 bases read in frame from base 1.